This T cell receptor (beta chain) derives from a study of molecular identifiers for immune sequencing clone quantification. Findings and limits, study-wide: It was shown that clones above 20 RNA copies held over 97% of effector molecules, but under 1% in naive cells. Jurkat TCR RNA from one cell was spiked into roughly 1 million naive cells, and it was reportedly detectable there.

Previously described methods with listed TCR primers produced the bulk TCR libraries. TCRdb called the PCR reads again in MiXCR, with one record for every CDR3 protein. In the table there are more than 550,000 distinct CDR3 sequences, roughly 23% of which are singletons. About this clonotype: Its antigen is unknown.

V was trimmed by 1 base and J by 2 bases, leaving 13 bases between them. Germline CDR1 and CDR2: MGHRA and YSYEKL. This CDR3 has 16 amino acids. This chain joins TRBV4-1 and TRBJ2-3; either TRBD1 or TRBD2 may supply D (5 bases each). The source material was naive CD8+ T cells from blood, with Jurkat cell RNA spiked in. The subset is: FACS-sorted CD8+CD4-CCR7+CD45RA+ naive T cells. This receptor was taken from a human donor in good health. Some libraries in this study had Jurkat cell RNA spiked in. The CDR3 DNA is TGCGCCAGCAGCCAAGCGTTCGGGGCAACCACAGATACGCAGTATTTT. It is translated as CASSQAFGATTDTQYF.